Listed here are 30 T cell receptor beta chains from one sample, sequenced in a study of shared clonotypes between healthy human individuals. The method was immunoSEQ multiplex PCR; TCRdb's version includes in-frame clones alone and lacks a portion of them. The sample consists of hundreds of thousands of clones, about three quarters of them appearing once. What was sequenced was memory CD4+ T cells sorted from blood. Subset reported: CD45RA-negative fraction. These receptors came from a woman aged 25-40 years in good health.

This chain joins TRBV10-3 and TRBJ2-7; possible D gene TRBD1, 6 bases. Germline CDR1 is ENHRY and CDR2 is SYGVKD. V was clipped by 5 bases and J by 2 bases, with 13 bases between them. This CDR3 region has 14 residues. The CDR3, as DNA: TGTGCCATCAGTCCGACAGGAGCAACCTACGAGCAGTACTTC. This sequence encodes CAISPTGATYEQYF.

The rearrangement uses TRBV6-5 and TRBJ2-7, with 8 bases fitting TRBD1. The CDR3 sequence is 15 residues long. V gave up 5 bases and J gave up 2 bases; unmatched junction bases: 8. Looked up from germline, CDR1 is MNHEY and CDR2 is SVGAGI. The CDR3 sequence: CASSTPGQATYEQYF. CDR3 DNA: TGTGCCAGCAGTACTCCGGGACAGGCCACCTACGAGCAGTACTTC.

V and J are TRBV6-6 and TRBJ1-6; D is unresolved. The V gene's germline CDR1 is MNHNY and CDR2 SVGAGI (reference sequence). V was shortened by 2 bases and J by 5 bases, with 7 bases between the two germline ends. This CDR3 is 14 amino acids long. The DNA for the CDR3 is TGTGCCAGCAGTTACGAGACAAATAATTCACCCCTCCACTTT. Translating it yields CASSYETNNSPLHF.

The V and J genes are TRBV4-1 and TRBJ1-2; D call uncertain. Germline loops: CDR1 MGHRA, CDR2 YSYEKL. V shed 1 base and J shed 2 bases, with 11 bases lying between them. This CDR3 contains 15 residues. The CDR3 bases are TGCGCCAGCAGCCAAGTGGAGAAGGCCAACTATGGCTACACCTTC. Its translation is CASSQVEKANYGYTF.

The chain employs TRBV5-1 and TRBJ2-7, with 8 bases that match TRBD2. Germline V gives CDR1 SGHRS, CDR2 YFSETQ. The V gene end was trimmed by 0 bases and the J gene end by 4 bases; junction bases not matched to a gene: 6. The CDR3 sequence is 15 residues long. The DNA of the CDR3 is TGCGCCAGCAGCTTGGCCGGGACTAGTCGGTACGAGCAGTACTTC. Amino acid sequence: CASSLAGTSRYEQYF.

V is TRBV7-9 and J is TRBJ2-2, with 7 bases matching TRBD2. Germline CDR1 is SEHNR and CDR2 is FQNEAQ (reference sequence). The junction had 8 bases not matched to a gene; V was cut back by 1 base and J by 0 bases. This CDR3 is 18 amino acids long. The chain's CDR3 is CASSLVVLAEANTGELFF. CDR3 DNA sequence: TGTGCCAGCAGCTTAGTTGTTCTAGCGGAAGCGAACACCGGGGAGCTGTTTTTT.

The CDR3 sequence is CASSLASGRADEQFF. The CDR3 bases are TGTGCCAGCAGCCTGGCTAGCGGGAGGGCAGATGAGCAGTTCTTC. The rearrangement links TRBV5-4 to TRBJ2-1; 12 positions agree with TRBD2. Germline V gene lookup returns CDR1 SGHNT and CDR2 YYREEE (reference sequence). J was trimmed by 8 bases and V by 4 bases; bases with no gene match: 7. CDR3 length: 15 residues.

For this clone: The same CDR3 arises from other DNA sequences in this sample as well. The CDR3 nucleotides are TGCAGCGTTGTTCGCTCTGGGGCCAACGTCCTGACTTTC. This sequence encodes CSVVRSGANVLTF. This rearrangement joins TRBV29-1 to TRBJ2-6; no reliable D call. In germline, CDR1 is SQVTM, CDR2 ANQGSEA. The CDR3 loop spans 13 amino acids. Trimming removed 4 bases at V and 0 bases at J, with 4 bases between.

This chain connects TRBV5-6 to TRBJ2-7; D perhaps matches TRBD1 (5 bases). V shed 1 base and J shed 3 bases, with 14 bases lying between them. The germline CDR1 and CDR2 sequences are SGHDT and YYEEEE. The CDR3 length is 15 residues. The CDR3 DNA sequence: TGTGCCAGCAGCTTGTTAGGGGCTAAGGGCTACGAGCAGTACTTC. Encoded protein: CASSLLGAKGYEQYF. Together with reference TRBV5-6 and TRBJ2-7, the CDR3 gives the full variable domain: DAGVTQSPTHLIKTRGQQVTLRCSPKSGHDTVSWYQQALGQGPQFIFQYYEEEERQRGNFPDRFSGHQFPNYSSELNVNALLLGDSALYLCASSLLGAKGYEQYFGPGTRLTVT.

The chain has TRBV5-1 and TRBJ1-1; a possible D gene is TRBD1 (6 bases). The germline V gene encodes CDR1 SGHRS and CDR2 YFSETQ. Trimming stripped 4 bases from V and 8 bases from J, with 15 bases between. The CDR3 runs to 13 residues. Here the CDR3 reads CASSESGGPEAFF. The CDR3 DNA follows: TGCGCCAGCAGCGAGAGTGGGGGGCCGGAAGCTTTCTTT.

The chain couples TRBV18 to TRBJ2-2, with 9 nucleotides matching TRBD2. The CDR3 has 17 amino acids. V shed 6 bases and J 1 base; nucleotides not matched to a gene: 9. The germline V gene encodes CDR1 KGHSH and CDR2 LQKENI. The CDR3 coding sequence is TGTGCCAGCTCCCCAAAGAAACTAGCGGGGAACACCGGGGAGCTGTTTTTT. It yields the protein CASSPKKLAGNTGELFF.

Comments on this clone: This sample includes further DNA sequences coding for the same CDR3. CDR3 in amino acids: CASSYSMNTEAFF. The CDR3 DNA reads TGTGCCAGCAGTTACAGCATGAACACTGAAGCTTTCTTT. The chain joins TRBV6-5 to TRBJ1-1; D unclear. Germline lookup yields CDR1 MNHEY and CDR2 SVGAGI. This CDR3 has 13 residues. V was shortened by 2 bases and J by 0 bases, with 4 bases between the two germline ends.

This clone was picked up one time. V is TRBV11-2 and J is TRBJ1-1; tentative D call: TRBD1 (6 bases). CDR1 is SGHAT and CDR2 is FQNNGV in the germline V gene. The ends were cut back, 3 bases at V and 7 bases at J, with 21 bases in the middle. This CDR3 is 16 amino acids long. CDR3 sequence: CASSFDYLGAVGEAFF. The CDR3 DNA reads TGTGCCAGCAGCTTTGACTATCTGGGGGCGGTAGGTGAAGCTTTCTTT.

The CDR3 bases are TGTGCCAGCAGCTCAGGGGACGGACCCTACGAGCAGTACTTC. Amino acids: CASSSGDGPYEQYF. The V call is TRBV11-1, the J call TRBJ2-7; D may be TRBD1 (6 bases). Germline lookup yields CDR1 SGHAT and CDR2 FQDESV (reference sequence). The ends were cut back, 4 bases at V and 2 bases at J, with 12 bases in the middle. This CDR3 is built from 14 residues.

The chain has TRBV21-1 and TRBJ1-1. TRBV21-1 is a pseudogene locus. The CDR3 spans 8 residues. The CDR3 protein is CATHWAFF. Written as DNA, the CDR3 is TGTGCCACCCACTGGGCTTTCTTT.

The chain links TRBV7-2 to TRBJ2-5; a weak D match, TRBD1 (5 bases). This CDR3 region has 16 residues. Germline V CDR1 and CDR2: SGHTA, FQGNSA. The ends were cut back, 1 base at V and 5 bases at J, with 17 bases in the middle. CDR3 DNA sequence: TGTGCCAGCAGCTTAGGGGGCCGCCTTACAGTGGAGACCCAGTACTTC. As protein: CASSLGGRLTVETQYF.

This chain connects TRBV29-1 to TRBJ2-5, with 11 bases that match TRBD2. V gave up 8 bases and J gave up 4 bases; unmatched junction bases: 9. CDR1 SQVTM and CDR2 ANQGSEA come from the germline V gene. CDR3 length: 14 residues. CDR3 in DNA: TGCAGCCTAAGTAGCGGGAGGGCCTTAGAGACCCAGTACTTC. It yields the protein CSLSSGRALETQYF.

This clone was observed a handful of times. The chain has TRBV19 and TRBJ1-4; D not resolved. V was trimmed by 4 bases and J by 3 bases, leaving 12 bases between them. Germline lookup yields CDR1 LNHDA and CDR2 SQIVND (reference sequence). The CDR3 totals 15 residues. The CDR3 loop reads CASSTRTVANEKLFF. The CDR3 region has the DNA TGTGCCAGTAGTACGAGGACTGTGGCTAATGAAAAACTGTTTTTT.

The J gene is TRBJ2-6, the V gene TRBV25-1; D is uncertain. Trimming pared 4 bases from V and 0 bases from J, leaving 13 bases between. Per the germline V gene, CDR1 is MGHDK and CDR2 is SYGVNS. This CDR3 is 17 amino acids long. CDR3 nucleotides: TGTGCCAGCAGTGCGATATCACCCAACTCTGGGGCCAACGTCCTGACTTTC. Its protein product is CASSAISPNSGANVLTF. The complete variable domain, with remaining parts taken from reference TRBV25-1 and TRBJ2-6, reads EADIYQTPRYLVIGTGKKITLECSQTMGHDKMYWYQQDPGMELHLIHYSYGVNSTEKGDLSSESTVSRIRTEHFPLTLESARPSHTSQYLCASSAISPNSGANVLTFGAGSRLTVL.

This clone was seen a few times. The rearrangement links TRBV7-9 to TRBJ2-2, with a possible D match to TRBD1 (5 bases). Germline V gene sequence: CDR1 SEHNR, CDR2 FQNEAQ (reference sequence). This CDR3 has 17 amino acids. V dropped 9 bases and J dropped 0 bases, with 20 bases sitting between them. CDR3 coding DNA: TGTGCCAGTAACCGACGGACGGACACAACGAACACCGGGGAGCTGTTTTTT. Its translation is CASNRRTDTTNTGELFF.

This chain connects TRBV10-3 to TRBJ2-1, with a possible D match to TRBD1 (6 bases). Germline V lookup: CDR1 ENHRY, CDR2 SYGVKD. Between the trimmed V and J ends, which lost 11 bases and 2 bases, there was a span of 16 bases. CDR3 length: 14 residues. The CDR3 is CAVWSGTTYNEQFF. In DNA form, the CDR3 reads TGTGCCGTCTGGTCCGGGACAACCTACAATGAGCAGTTCTTC.

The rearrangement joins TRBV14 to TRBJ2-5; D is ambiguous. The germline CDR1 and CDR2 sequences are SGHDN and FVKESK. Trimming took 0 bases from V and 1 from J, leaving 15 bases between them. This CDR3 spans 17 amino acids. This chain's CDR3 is CASSQDLGRSAQETQYF. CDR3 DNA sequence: TGTGCCAGCAGCCAAGATCTAGGGCGCAGCGCCCAAGAGACCCAGTACTTC.

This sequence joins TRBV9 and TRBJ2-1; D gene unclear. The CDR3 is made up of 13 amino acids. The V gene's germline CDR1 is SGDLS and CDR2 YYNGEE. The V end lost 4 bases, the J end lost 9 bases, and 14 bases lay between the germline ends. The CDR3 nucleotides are TGTGCCAGCAGCCTCACGTCCCGGGCTGAGCAGTTCTTC. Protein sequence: CASSLTSRAEQFF.

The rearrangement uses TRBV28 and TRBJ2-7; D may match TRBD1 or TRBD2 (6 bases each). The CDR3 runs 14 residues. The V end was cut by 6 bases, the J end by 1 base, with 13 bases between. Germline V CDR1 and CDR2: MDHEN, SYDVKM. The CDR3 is CASSLGGQSYEQYF. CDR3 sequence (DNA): TGTGCCAGCAGCCTGGGGGGACAATCCTACGAGCAGTACTTC.

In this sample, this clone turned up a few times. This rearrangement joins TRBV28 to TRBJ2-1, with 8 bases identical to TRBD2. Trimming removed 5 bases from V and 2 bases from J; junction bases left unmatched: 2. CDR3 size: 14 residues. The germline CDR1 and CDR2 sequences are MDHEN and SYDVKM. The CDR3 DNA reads TGTGCCAGCAGTACTAGCGGAACCTACAATGAGCAGTTCTTC. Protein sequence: CASSTSGTYNEQFF.

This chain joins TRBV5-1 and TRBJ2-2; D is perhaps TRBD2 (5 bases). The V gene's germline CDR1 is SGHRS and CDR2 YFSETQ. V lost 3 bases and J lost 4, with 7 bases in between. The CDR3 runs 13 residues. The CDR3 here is CASSWERTGELFF. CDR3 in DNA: TGCGCCAGCAGCTGGGAGCGCACCGGGGAGCTGTTTTTT.

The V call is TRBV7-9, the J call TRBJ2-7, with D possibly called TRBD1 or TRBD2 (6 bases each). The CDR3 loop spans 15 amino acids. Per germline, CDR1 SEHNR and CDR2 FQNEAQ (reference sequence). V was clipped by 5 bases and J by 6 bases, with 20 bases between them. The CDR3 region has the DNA TGTGCCAGCAGCCCCCCGGGGGCCAGGGCCCTCGAGCAGTACTTC. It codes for CASSPPGARALEQYF.

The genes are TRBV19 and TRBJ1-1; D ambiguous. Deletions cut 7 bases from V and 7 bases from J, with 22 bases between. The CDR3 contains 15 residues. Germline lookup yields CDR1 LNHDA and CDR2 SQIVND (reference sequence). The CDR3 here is CASIGSGWKYSEAFF. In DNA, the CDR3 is TGTGCCAGTATCGGATCGGGGTGGAAGTATAGTGAAGCTTTCTTT.

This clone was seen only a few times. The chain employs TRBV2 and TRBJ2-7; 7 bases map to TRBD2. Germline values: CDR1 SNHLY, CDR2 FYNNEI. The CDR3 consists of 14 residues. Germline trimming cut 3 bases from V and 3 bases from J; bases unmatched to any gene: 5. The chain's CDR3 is CASSDRDYFYEQYF. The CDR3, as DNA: TGTGCCAGCAGTGACAGGGACTATTTCTACGAGCAGTACTTC.

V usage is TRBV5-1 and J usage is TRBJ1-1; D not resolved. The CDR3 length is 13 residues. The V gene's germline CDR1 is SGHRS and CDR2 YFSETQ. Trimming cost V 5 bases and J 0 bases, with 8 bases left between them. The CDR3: CASRPTVNTEAFF. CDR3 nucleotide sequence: TGCGCCAGCAGACCTACAGTGAACACTGAAGCTTTCTTT.